A selection of T cell receptor beta chains follows, all from one sample in a study of T cell responses to AZD1222 COVID-19 vaccine. TCRdb's copy holds only in-frame clones and misses some; the assay was immunoSEQ multiplex PCR. The sample records some 180,000 clones, around 92% being singletons. Sequenced material: peripheral blood, taken on day 0 of AZD1222 vaccination. These receptors were taken from an adult in good health. Each CDR3 is given with its conserved first and last residue. D genes are given only for firm matches. Rows may omit the clone size; those that give it use once, few, many or a size class.

>NA|TRBJ1-2|NA|TRBV5-8
CASTDWGYGYTF
TGTGCCAGCACCGATTGGGGGTATGGCTACACCTTC
>few|TRBJ1-2|TRBD1|TRBV5-4
CASSPGGTGTLGYTF
TGTGCCAGCAGCCCCGGCGGGACAGGCACCCTGGGCTACACCTTC
>NA|TRBJ1-5|NA|TRBV28
CASSLRPQPQHF
TGTGCCAGCAGTCTGCGCCCCCAGCCCCAGCATTTT
>NA|TRBJ2-7|TRBD2|TRBV29-1
CSVGLAGAYEQYF
TGCAGCGTTGGGCTAGCGGGAGCCTACGAGCAGTACTTC
>NA|TRBJ2-2|NA|TRBV24-1
CATSDNRGANTGELFF
TGTGCCACCAGTGATAATCGGGGCGCGAACACCGGGGAGCTGTTTTTT
>NA|TRBJ1-6|NA|TRBV7-2
CASSFGGSGNSPLHF
TGTGCCAGCAGCTTCGGAGGGTCCGGCAATTCACCCCTCCACTTT
>NA|TRBJ2-7|NA|TRBV7-2
CASSFAYEQYF
TGTGCCAGCAGCTTCGCCTACGAGCAGTACTTC
>NA|TRBJ1-2|NA|TRBV12-3/TRBV12-4
CASSLARNYGYTF
TGTGCCAGCAGTTTAGCACGGAACTATGGCTACACCTTC
>few|TRBJ1-1|NA|TRBV5-8
CATVRTRGGLRAFF
TGTGCCACCGTTCGAACGAGGGGTGGGTTGAGAGCTTTCTTT
>once|TRBJ2-1|TRBD2|TRBV4-2
CASSPEGLAGGNNEQFF
TGTGCCAGCAGCCCCGAGGGACTAGCGGGAGGAAACAATGAGCAGTTCTTC
>NA|TRBJ1-1|NA|TRBV28
CASSFRGAAAFF
TGTGCCAGCAGTTTTAGAGGGGCGGCAGCTTTCTTT
>NA|TRBJ1-5|NA|TRBV20-1
CSASSGEHSNQPQHF
TGCAGTGCTAGTTCCGGGGAACATAGCAATCAGCCCCAGCATTTT
>NA|TRBJ1-3|TRBD1|TRBV10-3
CATAPGQGWDTIYF
TGTGCCACCGCCCCGGGACAGGGCTGGGACACCATATATTTT
>NA|TRBJ1-1|NA|TRBV5-1
CASSPGNTEAFF
TGCGCCAGCAGCCCAGGGAACACTGAAGCTTTCTTT
>NA|TRBJ1-1|TRBD1|TRBV5-1
CASSVGQGLNTEAFF
TGCGCCAGCAGCGTGGGACAGGGGTTGAACACTGAAGCTTTCTTT
>NA|TRBJ1-1|NA|TRBV18
CASSPTRDTEAFF
TGTGCCAGCTCACCAACTAGGGACACTGAAGCTTTCTTT
>NA|TRBJ2-7|TRBD1|TRBV6-6
CASSYLGQGLFNEQYF
TGTGCCAGCAGCTACCTGGGACAGGGCCTTTTCAACGAGCAGTACTTC
>NA|TRBJ2-5|TRBD1|TRBV30
CAWNPGQISGGETQYF
TGTGCCTGGAATCCGGGACAGATAAGTGGAGGAGAGACCCAGTACTTC
>NA|TRBJ2-5|NA|TRBV9
CASSRVSQETQYF
TGTGCCAGCAGCCGTGTCAGTCAAGAGACCCAGTACTTC
>NA|TRBJ2-4|TRBD1|TRBV12-3/TRBV12-4
CASAQGVVNIQYF
TGTGCCAGCGCTCAGGGGGTCGTCAACATTCAGTACTTC
>once|TRBJ1-2|NA|TRBV5-4
CASSSAAGANYGYTF
TGTGCCAGCAGCTCGGCGGCCGGTGCTAACTATGGCTACACCTTC
>once|TRBJ1-2|TRBD1|TRBV27
CASSSLSQGARLYGYTF
TGTGCCAGCAGTTCCCTCTCACAGGGGGCGCGACTCTATGGCTACACCTTC
>NA|TRBJ1-2|NA|TRBV19
CASSLSGGSGGPNYGYTF
TGTGCCAGTAGTCTCTCAGGCGGGAGCGGGGGCCCCAACTATGGCTACACCTTC
>NA|TRBJ2-1|TRBD1|TRBV6-1
CASSDRDRVENEQFF
TGTGCCAGCAGTGACCGGGACAGGGTTGAAAATGAGCAGTTCTTC
>NA|TRBJ2-3|TRBD2|TRBV3-1/TRBV3-2
CASSPPGRGRAEYF
TGTGCCAGCAGTCCCCCGGGTCGGGGGAGGGCCGAGTATTTT
>NA|TRBJ2-7|TRBD2|TRBV5-1
CASSLAAGALEQYF
TGCGCCAGCAGCTTGGCAGCGGGAGCTCTGGAGCAGTACTTC
>NA|TRBJ2-5|TRBD1|TRBV29-1
CSVVRGQGGLQETQYF
TGCAGCGTTGTCCGCGGACAGGGAGGTTTACAAGAGACCCAGTACTTC
>NA|TRBJ1-5|NA|TRBV7-9
CASSSGPLNALGKSNQPQHF
TGTGCCAGCAGCAGCGGGCCACTTAACGCCCTGGGGAAAAGCAATCAGCCCCAGCATTTT
>few|TRBJ1-6|TRBD1|TRBV6-4
CASSDSAGGSSPLHF
TGTGCCAGCAGTGACTCGGCAGGGGGTAGTTCACCCCTCCACTTT
>NA|TRBJ2-3|TRBD1|TRBV2
CASSRGGQGRTDTQYF
TGTGCCAGCAGTCGGGGGGGACAGGGGCGCACAGATACGCAGTATTTT
>NA|TRBJ2-6|NA|TRBV10-1
CASSEGGFSGANVLTF
TGCGCCAGCAGTGAAGGGGGTTTCTCTGGGGCCAACGTCCTGACTTTC
>NA|TRBJ1-3|NA|TRBV23-1
CASSQVRVGGAGNTIYF
TGCGCCAGCAGTCAAGTGCGTGTCGGGGGGGCTGGAAACACCATATATTTT